The 16 T cell receptor beta chains below come from one sample, sequenced in a study of T cells in Graves' hyperthyroidism and ophthalmopathy. RNA transcripts provided the source from which TCR beta CDR3 regions were amplified. The HTBI primer set served for first-round RT-PCR of the TCR CDR3. TCRdb used MiXCR to reprocess the multiplex PCR reads, holding one entry per CDR3 protein. Counted here are under 400,000 distinct CDR3 sequences, around 14% occurring once; the ten biggest clones make up 9.2%. Sequencing was done on a sample of blood. These receptor sequences come from a woman under 30 with Graves' hyperthyroidism.

The sample holds a few counts of this clonotype. One end of the junction does not line up with germline, which may come from a read error. The V gene is TRBV12-3 or TRBV12-4, the J gene TRBJ1-5, with 7 positions matching TRBD1. This CDR3 has 14 amino acids. The CDR3 DNA reads TGTGCCAGCAGATTTGACAGGGTTGGGCAGCCCCAGCAGTTT. This codes for CASRFDRVGQPQQF.

The chain couples TRBV27 to TRBJ1-1, with 7 bases that match TRBD1. Per the germline V gene, CDR1 is MNHEY and CDR2 is SMNVEV (reference sequence). CDR3 length equals 15 residues. V shed 7 bases and J 0 bases; nucleotides not matched to a gene: 8. This CDR3 is CASIRGRGLNTEAFF. CDR3 bases: TGTGCCAGCATTAGAGGCAGGGGGTTGAACACTGAAGCTTTCTTT.

The chain has TRBV18 and TRBJ2-6; D possibly corresponds to TRBD2 (5 bases). This CDR3 has 15 amino acids. The germline V gene encodes CDR1 KGHSH and CDR2 LQKENI. Trimming took 2 bases from V and 6 from J, leaving 11 bases between them. In DNA form, the CDR3 reads TGTGCCAGCTCACCAGGGAGTGCTGAGGCCAACGTCCTGACTTTC. Amino acid sequence: CASSPGSAEANVLTF.

This clonotype was recorded at least ten times. The chain combines TRBV7-3 with TRBJ2-1; TRBD2 aligns across 7 bases. This CDR3 spans 13 amino acids. V dropped 8 bases and J dropped 4; count of bases not matched to a gene: 5. Germline loops: CDR1 SGHTA, CDR2 FQGTGA. CDR3 protein: CASRSGAYNEQFF. The CDR3 DNA reads as TGTGCCAGCCGGAGCGGGGCATACAATGAGCAGTTCTTC. The full variable domain, rest sourced from reference TRBV7-3 and TRBJ2-1, is GAGVSQTPSNKVTEKGKYVELRCDPISGHTALYWYRQSLGQGPEFLIYFQGTGAADDSGLPNDRFFAVRPEGSVSTLKIQRTERGDSAVYLCASRSGAYNEQFFGPGTRLTVL.

In this sample, this clonotype turned up many times. The chain combines TRBV20-1 with TRBJ2-2, with D hard to call. Trimming took off 4 bases at V and 0 bases at J, with 12 bases between the two ends. Germline assignment: CDR1 DFQATT and CDR2 SNEGSKA (reference sequence). The CDR3 has 15 amino acids. The CDR3 bases are TGCAGTGCTACCCGATACACCGCGAACACCGGGGAGCTGTTTTTT. Its translation: CSATRYTANTGELFF.

In this sample, this clonotype turned up many times. The V gene is TRBV2, the J gene TRBJ2-3, with D perhaps TRBD2 (5 bases). This CDR3 spans 14 amino acids. The germline V gene has CDR1 SNHLY and CDR2 FYNNEI. Trimming stripped 4 bases from V and 0 bases from J, with 8 bases between. The CDR3, as DNA: TGTGCCAGCAGTGTGGCGGGTAGCACAGATACGCAGTATTTT. It encodes CASSVAGSTDTQYF.

This clonotype was found many times. This chain links TRBV2 with TRBJ2-6; D remains ambiguous. V dropped 6 bases and J dropped 1 base, with 7 bases sitting between them. In germline, CDR1 is SNHLY, CDR2 FYNNEI. This CDR3 comprises 14 residues. DNA of the CDR3: TGTGCCAGCAGGGATCGTTCTGGGGCCAACGTCCTGACTTTC. Its translation is CASRDRSGANVLTF.

This clonotype was detected a few times. V usage is TRBV7-3 and J usage is TRBJ2-7, with TRBD2 as a possible D gene (5 bases). V was shortened by 1 base and J by 6 bases, with 13 bases between the two germline ends. Germline V CDR1 and CDR2: SGHTA, FQGTGA. The CDR3 has 14 amino acids. CDR3 nucleotide sequence: TGTGCCAGCAGCTTAAAGGGAGCCTCGGGCGAGCAGTACTTC. This codes for CASSLKGASGEQYF.

This clonotype showed up many times. This rearrangement joins TRBV6-1 to TRBJ2-7; D is ambiguous. Trimming left V 7 bases short and J 0 bases short, with 13 bases between. Germline V CDR1 and CDR2: MNHNS, SASEGT. This CDR3 comprises 14 residues. The CDR3 bases are TGTGCCAGCACGAAGGCCGGGTCCTCCTACGAGCAGTACTTC. It specifies CASTKAGSSYEQYF.

In regard to this clonotype: A much larger clone differs from this one at a single base, so this may be a read error. This chain uses TRBV9 with TRBJ1-2; a weak D match, TRBD1 (5 bases). The V gene's germline CDR1 is SGDLS and CDR2 YYNGEE. The CDR3 totals 13 residues. CDR3 residues: CAGSPQGSYGYTF. The CDR3 DNA reads TGTGCCGGCAGCCCCCAGGGTAGCTATGGCTACACCTTC.

To note about this clonotype: One end of the junction is discordant with germline, which a read error may explain. The rearrangement links TRBV2 to TRBJ1-6; D remains ambiguous. The CDR3 spans 16 residues. Germline CDR1 is SNHLY and CDR2 is FYNNEI. This CDR3 is CASIDGITSYNPPLHF. DNA for the CDR3: TGTGCCAGCATAGACGGAATTACCTCCTATAATCCACCCCTCCACTTT.

The chain has TRBV28 and TRBJ2-7, with TRBD1 matching 8 bases. Germline V gene data show CDR1 as MDHEN and CDR2 as SYDVKM. The V gene end was trimmed by 5 bases and the J gene end by 3 bases; junction bases not matched to a gene: 12. The CDR3 spans 16 residues. CDR3 residues: CASSDPGQGLFYEQYF. The CDR3 nucleotides read TGTGCCAGCAGTGATCCCGGACAGGGTCTTTTCTACGAGCAGTACTTC.

This clonotype has a handful of counts. The chain employs TRBV4-2 and TRBJ2-1, with no clear D. CDR3 length equals 14 residues. Trimming stripped 0 bases from V and 9 bases from J, with 12 bases between. CDR1 and CDR2 (germline): LGHNA, YNFKEQ. The CDR3 DNA sequence: TGTGCCAGCAGCCAAGATTCCAGTTTAGGTGAGCAGTTCTTC. Amino acids: CASSQDSSLGEQFF.

The table lists this clonotype with many counts. This chain connects TRBV6-5 to TRBJ2-6; D is uncertain. Germline loops: CDR1 MNHEY, CDR2 SVGAGI. Deletions cut 2 bases from V and 1 base from J, with 6 bases between. The CDR3 runs 15 residues. CDR3 loop: CASSYEGSGANVLTF. The CDR3 nucleotides are TGTGCCAGCAGTTACGAAGGTTCTGGGGCCAACGTCCTGACTTTC.

Concerning this clonotype itself: This may be a read error, as it is one base from a much larger clone. This chain connects TRBV5-1 to TRBJ2-7; 9 nucleotides line up with TRBD2. The germline gives CDR1 SGHRS, CDR2 YFSETQ. The CDR3 runs to 15 residues. This chain's CDR3 is CVSSLVAGDIYEQYF. In DNA, the CDR3 is TGCGTCAGCAGCTTGGTAGCGGGAGATATCTACGAGCAGTACTTC.

This clonotype came up many times. The rearrangement links TRBV7-2 to TRBJ2-7; no firm D call. Trimming pared 5 bases from V and 6 bases from J, leaving 11 bases between. Per germline, CDR1 SGHTA and CDR2 FQGNSA. CDR3 length: 12 residues. CDR3 residues: CASSPGLPEQYF. In DNA form, the CDR3 reads TGTGCCAGCAGCCCAGGTCTACCCGAGCAGTACTTC.